In this sample, the clone carrying this T cell receptor (beta chain) turned up many times. The data originate from a study of patients with pleural tuberculosis. TCRdb passed the reads through MiXCR, listing each CDR3 protein once. The repertoire has around 54,000 distinct CDR3 sequences, about 7.3% of them found once; the top ten carry 15% to 20%. This receptor was identified in a human donor with pleural tuberculosis.

The CDR3 spells CASSPRDSSTDTQYF. The CDR3 nucleotides read TGTGCCAGCAGTCCCCGTGACAGCAGCACAGATACGCAGTATTTT. The V and J genes are TRBV12-3 or TRBV12-4 and TRBJ2-3; tentatively, D is TRBD1 (5 bases). V dropped 5 bases and J dropped 0 bases, with 12 bases sitting between them. The CDR3 length is 15 residues.